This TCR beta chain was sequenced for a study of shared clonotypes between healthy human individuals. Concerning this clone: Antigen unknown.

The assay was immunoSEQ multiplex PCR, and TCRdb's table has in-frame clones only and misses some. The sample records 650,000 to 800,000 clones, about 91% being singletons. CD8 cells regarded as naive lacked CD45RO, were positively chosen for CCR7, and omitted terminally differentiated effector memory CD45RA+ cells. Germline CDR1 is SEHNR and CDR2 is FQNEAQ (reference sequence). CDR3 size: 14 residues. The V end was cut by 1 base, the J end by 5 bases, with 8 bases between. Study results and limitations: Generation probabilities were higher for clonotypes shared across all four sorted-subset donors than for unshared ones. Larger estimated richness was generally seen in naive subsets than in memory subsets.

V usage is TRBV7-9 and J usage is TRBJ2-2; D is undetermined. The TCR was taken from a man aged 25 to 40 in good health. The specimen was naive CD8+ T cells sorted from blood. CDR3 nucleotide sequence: TGTGCCAGCAGCTTAGTAGGACGGACCGGGGAGCTGTTTTTT. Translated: CASSLVGRTGELFF.